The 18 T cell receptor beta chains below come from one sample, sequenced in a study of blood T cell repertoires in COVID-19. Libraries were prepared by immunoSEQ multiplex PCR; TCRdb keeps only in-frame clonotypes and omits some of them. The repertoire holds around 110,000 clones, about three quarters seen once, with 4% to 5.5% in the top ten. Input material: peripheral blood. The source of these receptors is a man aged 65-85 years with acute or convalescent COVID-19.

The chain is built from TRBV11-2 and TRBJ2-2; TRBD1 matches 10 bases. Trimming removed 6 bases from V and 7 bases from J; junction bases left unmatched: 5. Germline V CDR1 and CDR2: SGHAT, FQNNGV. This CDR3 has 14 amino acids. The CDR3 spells CASRLTGGSGELFF. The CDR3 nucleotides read TGTGCCAGCAGACTGACAGGGGGCAGCGGGGAGCTGTTTTTT.

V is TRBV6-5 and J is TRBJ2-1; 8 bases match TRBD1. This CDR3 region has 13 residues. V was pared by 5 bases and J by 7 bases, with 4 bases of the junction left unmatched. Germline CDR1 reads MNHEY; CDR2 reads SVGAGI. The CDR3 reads CASSRDRRNEQFF. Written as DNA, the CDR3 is TGTGCCAGCAGTCGGGACAGGAGAAATGAGCAGTTCTTC.

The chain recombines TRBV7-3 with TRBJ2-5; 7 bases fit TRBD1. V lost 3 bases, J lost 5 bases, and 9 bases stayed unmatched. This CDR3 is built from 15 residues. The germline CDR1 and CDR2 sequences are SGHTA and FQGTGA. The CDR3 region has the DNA TGTGCCAGCAGCTTCGGGACAGCTCCTGGGGAGACCCAGTACTTC. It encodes CASSFGTAPGETQYF.

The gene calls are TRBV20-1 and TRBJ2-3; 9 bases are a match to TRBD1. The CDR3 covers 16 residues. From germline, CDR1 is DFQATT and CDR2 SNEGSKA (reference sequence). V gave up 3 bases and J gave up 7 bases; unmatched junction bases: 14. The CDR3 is CSASSQGTGFRYTQYF. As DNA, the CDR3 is TGCAGTGCTAGTTCCCAGGGGACAGGGTTTCGGTATACGCAGTATTTT.

DNA of the CDR3: TGTGCCAGCAGACCTACTAGCGCTGGCACAGATACGCAGTATTTT. Protein sequence: CASRPTSAGTDTQYF. This chain uses TRBV11-2 with TRBJ2-3; 7 positions match TRBD2. Germline values: CDR1 SGHAT, CDR2 FQNNGV. J lost 1 base, V lost 6 bases, and 7 bases had no gene match. The CDR3 loop spans 15 amino acids.

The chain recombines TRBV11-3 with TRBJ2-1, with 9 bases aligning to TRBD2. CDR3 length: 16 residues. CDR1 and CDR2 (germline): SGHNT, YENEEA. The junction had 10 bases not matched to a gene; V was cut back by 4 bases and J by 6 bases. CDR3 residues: CASSSSGGGVANEQFF. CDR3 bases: TGTGCCAGCAGCTCCTCAGGCGGGGGGGTAGCCAATGAGCAGTTCTTC.

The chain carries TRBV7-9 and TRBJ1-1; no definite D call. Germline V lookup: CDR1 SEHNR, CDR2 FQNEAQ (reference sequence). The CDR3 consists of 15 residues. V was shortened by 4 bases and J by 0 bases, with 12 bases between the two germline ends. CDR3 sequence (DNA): TGTGCCAGCAGCTCATCGGACTTAGTGAACACTGAAGCTTTCTTT. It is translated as CASSSSDLVNTEAFF.

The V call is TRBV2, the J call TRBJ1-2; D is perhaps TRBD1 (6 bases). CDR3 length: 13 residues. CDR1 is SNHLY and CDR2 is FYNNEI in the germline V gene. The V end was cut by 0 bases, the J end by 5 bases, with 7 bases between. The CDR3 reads CASSEAQGYGYTF. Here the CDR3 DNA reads TGTGCCAGCAGTGAAGCGCAGGGGTATGGCTACACCTTC.

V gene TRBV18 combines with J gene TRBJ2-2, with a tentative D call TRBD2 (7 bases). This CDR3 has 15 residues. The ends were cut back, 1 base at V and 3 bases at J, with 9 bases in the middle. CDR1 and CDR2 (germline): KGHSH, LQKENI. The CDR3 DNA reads TGTGCCAGCTCACCACGGGAGGGGGACACCGGGGAGCTGTTTTTT. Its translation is CASSPREGDTGELFF.

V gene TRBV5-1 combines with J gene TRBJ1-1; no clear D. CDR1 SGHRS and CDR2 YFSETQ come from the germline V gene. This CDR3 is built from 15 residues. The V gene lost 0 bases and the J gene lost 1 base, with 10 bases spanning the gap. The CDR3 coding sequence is TGCGCCAGCAGCTTGGCCCAGGTCCGGAACACTGAAGCTTTCTTT. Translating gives CASSLAQVRNTEAFF.

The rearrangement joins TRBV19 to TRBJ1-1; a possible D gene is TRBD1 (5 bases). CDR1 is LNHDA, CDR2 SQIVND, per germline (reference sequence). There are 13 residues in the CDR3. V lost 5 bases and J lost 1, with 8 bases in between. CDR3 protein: CASSAGWNTEAFF. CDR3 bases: TGTGCCAGTAGTGCAGGGTGGAACACTGAAGCTTTCTTT.

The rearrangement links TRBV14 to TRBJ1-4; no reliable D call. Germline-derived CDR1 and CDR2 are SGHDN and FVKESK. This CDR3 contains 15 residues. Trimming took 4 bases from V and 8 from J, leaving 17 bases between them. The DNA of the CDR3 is TGTGCCAGCAGCCCAACAAAGGCCTACGGGGAAAAACTGTTTTTT. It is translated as CASSPTKAYGEKLFF.

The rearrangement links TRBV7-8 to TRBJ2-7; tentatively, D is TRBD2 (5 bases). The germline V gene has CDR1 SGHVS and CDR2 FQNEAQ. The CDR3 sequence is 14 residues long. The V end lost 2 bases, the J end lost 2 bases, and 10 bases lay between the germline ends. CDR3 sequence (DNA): TGTGCCAGCAGCTTAAGGAGGAATCCCTACGAGCAGTACTTC. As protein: CASSLRRNPYEQYF.

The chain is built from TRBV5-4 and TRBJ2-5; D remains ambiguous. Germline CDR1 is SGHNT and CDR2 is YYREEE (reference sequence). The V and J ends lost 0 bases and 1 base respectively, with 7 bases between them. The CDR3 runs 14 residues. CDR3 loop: CASSLDSFQETQYF. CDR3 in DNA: TGTGCCAGCAGCTTGGACTCCTTCCAAGAGACCCAGTACTTC.

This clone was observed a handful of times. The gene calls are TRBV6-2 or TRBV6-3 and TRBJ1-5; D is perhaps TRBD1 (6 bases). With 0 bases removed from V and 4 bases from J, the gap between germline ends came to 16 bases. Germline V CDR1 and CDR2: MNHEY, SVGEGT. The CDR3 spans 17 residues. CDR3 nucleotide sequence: TGTGCCAGCAGTTACTCGAACATGGCAGGGGCTAATCAGCCCCAGCATTTT. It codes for CASSYSNMAGANQPQHF.

Written as DNA, the CDR3 is TGTGCCAGCAGCCAAGGGGGACTAGCGAGCACCGGGGAGCTGTTTTTT. Its protein product is CASSQGGLASTGELFF. This chain connects TRBV3-1 (or the pseudogene TRBV3-2) to TRBJ2-2; 10 nucleotides match TRBD2. The germline V gene has CDR1 LGHDT and CDR2 YNNKEL (reference sequence). The CDR3 has 16 amino acids. The ends lost 1 base at V and 4 bases at J; junction bases unmatched: 3.

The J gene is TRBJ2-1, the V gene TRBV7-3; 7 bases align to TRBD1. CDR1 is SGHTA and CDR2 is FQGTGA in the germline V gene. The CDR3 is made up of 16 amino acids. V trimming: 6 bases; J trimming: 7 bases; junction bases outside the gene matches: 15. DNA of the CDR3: TGTGCCAGCAGTTCGGGTGGGACAGATCTTTTTAATGAGCAGTTCTTC. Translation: CASSSGGTDLFNEQFF. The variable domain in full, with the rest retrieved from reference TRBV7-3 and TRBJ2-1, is GAGVSQTPSNKVTEKGKYVELRCDPISGHTALYWYRQSLGQGPEFLIYFQGTGAADDSGLPNDRFFAVRPEGSVSTLKIQRTERGDSAVYLCASSSGGTDLFNEQFFGPGTRLTVL.

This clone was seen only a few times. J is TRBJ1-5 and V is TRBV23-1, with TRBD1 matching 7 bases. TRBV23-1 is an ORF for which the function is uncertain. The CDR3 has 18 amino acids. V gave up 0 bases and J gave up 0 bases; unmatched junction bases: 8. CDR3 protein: CASSQSETGKYSNQPQHF. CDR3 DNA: TGCGCCAGCAGTCAATCCGAGACAGGGAAATATAGCAATCAGCCCCAGCATTTT.